One sample yielded the 23 T cell receptor beta chains listed below, sequenced in a study of T cell responses to AZD1222 COVID-19 vaccine. The protocol was immunoSEQ multiplex PCR, while the TCRdb copy is restricted to in-frame clones and leaves out a portion. The table includes approximately 130,000 clones, roughly 91% detected once. Sequenced here: peripheral blood, sampled on day 0 of AZD1222 vaccination. These receptors originate from an adult in good health.

In nucleotides, the CDR3 is TGTGCTAGTGGTTTGCGCGGGGACACCTCTGGAAACACCATATATTTT. As protein: CASGLRGDTSGNTIYF. The V call is TRBV12-5, the J call TRBJ1-3; weak D call: TRBD1 (6 bases). Between the trimmed V and J ends, which lost 2 bases and 0 bases, there was a span of 11 bases. CDR3 size: 16 residues. The germline gives CDR1 LGHNT, CDR2 FRNRAP.

The chain joins TRBV9 to TRBJ2-7; 11 positions agree with TRBD2. Germline CDR1 is SGDLS and CDR2 is YYNGEE. The CDR3 spans 15 residues. J gave up 6 bases and V 0 bases, and 5 bases lay outside the gene matches. The CDR3 loop reads CASSVAELAGAEQYF. The CDR3 coding sequence is TGTGCCAGCAGCGTAGCGGAACTAGCGGGAGCCGAGCAGTACTTC. Supplemented by reference TRBV9 and TRBJ2-7, the full variable domain reads DSGVTQTPKHLITATGQRVTLRCSPRSGDLSVYWYQQSLDQGLQFLIQYYNGEERAKGNILERFSAQQFPDLHSELNLSSLELGDSALYFCASSVAELAGAEQYFGPGTRLTVT.

The chain uses TRBV14 and TRBJ1-1; 7 nucleotides match TRBD1. The junction had 7 bases not matched to a gene; V was cut back by 7 bases and J by 5 bases. The CDR3 covers 13 residues. CDR1 and CDR2 (germline): SGHDN, FVKESK. DNA of the CDR3: TGTGCCAGCACGAGCCAGGGGGATACTGAAGCTTTCTTT. Translating it yields CASTSQGDTEAFF.

The V call is TRBV24-1, the J call TRBJ2-2, with 7 bases lining up with TRBD1. Germline trimming cut 3 bases from V and 0 bases from J; bases unmatched to any gene: 3. Germline V CDR1 and CDR2: KGHDR, SFDVKD. The CDR3 is 16 amino acids. The CDR3 loop reads CATSDRTGSNTGELFF. The CDR3 DNA reads TGTGCCACCAGTGATAGGACAGGATCGAACACCGGGGAGCTGTTTTTT.

A single count supports this clone. The chain couples TRBV5-1 to TRBJ1-1; TRBD1 matches at 11 bases. Trimming at V came to 3 bases and at J to 5 bases, leaving 6 bases not matched to a gene. Germline CDR1 SGHRS, CDR2 YFSETQ. The CDR3 has 15 amino acids. CDR3 sequence: CASSSFGQGATEAFF. The CDR3 nucleotides are TGCGCCAGCAGCTCTTTCGGACAGGGGGCAACTGAAGCTTTCTTT. The complete variable domain, with remaining parts taken from reference TRBV5-1 and TRBJ1-1, reads KAGVTQTPRYLIKTRGQQVTLSCSPISGHRSVSWYQQTPGQGLQFLFEYFSETQRNKGNFPGRFSGRQFSNSRSEMNVSTLELGDSALYLCASSSFGQGATEAFFGQGTRLTVV.

The chain links TRBV19 to TRBJ2-3; D may be TRBD1 (6 bases). Germline loops: CDR1 LNHDA, CDR2 SQIVND (reference sequence). V lost 1 base, J lost 1 base, and 6 bases lay in between. The CDR3 contains 14 residues. The CDR3 DNA is TGTGCCAGTAGTATAGGGACAGGCACAGATACGCAGTATTTT. It yields the protein CASSIGTGTDTQYF.

The chain has TRBV3-1 (or the pseudogene TRBV3-2) and TRBJ2-5; 9 bases map to TRBD2. V trimming: 0 bases; J trimming: 3 bases; junction bases outside the gene matches: 2. The CDR3 is 15 residues long. Germline V gene lookup returns CDR1 LGHDT and CDR2 YNNKEL (reference sequence). The CDR3 sequence is CASSQDGGGEETQYF. CDR3 nucleotide sequence: TGTGCCAGCAGCCAAGATGGCGGGGGGGAAGAGACCCAGTACTTC.

This chain joins TRBV5-6 and TRBJ2-1; no clear D. Germline V CDR1 and CDR2: SGHDT, YYEEEE. This CDR3 contains 14 residues. V lost 1 base, J lost 9 bases, and 14 bases lay in between. The CDR3 coding sequence is TGTGCCAGCAGCTTGTCCGGACGCTTCGGTGAGCAGTTCTTC. Its protein is CASSLSGRFGEQFF. The full variable domain, its missing parts supplied by reference TRBV5-6 and TRBJ2-1, is DAGVTQSPTHLIKTRGQQVTLRCSPKSGHDTVSWYQQALGQGPQFIFQYYEEEERQRGNFPDRFSGHQFPNYSSELNVNALLLGDSALYLCASSLSGRFGEQFFGPGTRLTVL.

The chain is built from TRBV7-2 and TRBJ1-5, with D possibly matching TRBD1 (5 bases). The CDR3 spans 16 residues. Germline CDR1 reads SGHTA; CDR2 reads FQGNSA. V dropped 0 bases and J dropped 6 bases, with 15 bases sitting between them. CDR3: CASSLAPSGGTQPQHF. Here the CDR3 DNA reads TGTGCCAGCAGCTTAGCACCTTCCGGGGGGACTCAGCCCCAGCATTTT.

The chain combines TRBV5-1 with TRBJ1-1, with 11 bases fitting TRBD1. Germline CDR1 reads SGHRS; CDR2 reads YFSETQ. V was clipped by 4 bases and J by 9 bases; unmatched bases: 8. This CDR3 is 14 amino acids long. The CDR3 loop is CASSIGQGATQAFF. The CDR3 DNA reads as TGCGCCAGCAGCATAGGACAGGGGGCAACCCAAGCTTTCTTT. The whole variable domain, filled in from reference TRBV5-1 and TRBJ1-1, reads KAGVTQTPRYLIKTRGQQVTLSCSPISGHRSVSWYQQTPGQGLQFLFEYFSETQRNKGNFPGRFSGRQFSNSRSEMNVSTLELGDSALYLCASSIGQGATQAFFGQGTRLTVV.

V usage is TRBV7-2 and J usage is TRBJ2-3; D unclear. This CDR3 comprises 14 residues. Per germline, CDR1 SGHTA and CDR2 FQGNSA. V gave up 1 base and J gave up 3 bases, with 8 bases separating them. CDR3 nucleotides: TGTGCCAGCAGCTTAGACCGCGCGACAGATACGCAGTATTTT. Its protein product is CASSLDRATDTQYF.

The sample holds a few counts of this clone. The CDR3 here is CASSDPWQINYGYTF. Here the CDR3 DNA reads TGTGCCAGCAGTGACCCATGGCAGATTAACTATGGCTACACCTTC. This sequence joins TRBV2 and TRBJ1-2; unclear D gene. This CDR3 contains 15 residues. V shed 3 bases and J shed 1 base, with 12 bases lying between them. Germline CDR1 SNHLY, CDR2 FYNNEI.

The V call is TRBV7-2, the J call TRBJ2-7; TRBD2 agrees at 8 bases. The CDR3 is 16 amino acids. V was pared by 11 bases and J by 4 bases, with 19 bases of the junction left unmatched. CDR1 is SGHTA, CDR2 FQGNSA, per germline. For the CDR3, the DNA is TGTGCCGTTCCCCATAGCGGGACCCCCTTCTCTTACGAGCAGTACTTC. Protein: CAVPHSGTPFSYEQYF. Full variable domain (rest looked up from reference TRBV7-2 and TRBJ2-7): GAGVSQSPSNKVTEKGKDVELRCDPISGHTALYWYRQSLGQGLEFLIYFQGNSAPDKSGLPSDRFSAERTGGSVSTLTIQRTQQEDSAVYLCAVPHSGTPFSYEQYFGPGTRLTVT.

This chain connects TRBV4-2 to TRBJ2-1; D is unclear. V was trimmed by 1 base and J by 6 bases, leaving 16 bases between them. Germline V CDR1 and CDR2: LGHNA, YNFKEQ. The CDR3 loop spans 16 amino acids. The CDR3 spells CASSQVGVSMGNEQFF. The CDR3 DNA is TGTGCCAGCAGCCAAGTTGGAGTTAGCATGGGCAATGAGCAGTTCTTC.

The J gene is TRBJ2-7, the V gene TRBV5-1; possible D gene TRBD2, 5 bases. V was pared by 1 base and J by 5 bases, with 16 bases between. The germline gives CDR1 SGHRS, CDR2 YFSETQ. The CDR3 spans 15 residues. The chain's CDR3 is CASSLWVVTTNEQYF. The CDR3 DNA sequence: TGCGCCAGCAGCTTGTGGGTCGTGACTACCAACGAGCAGTACTTC. Combining the CDR3 with reference TRBV5-1 and TRBJ2-7 gives the whole variable domain KAGVTQTPRYLIKTRGQQVTLSCSPISGHRSVSWYQQTPGQGLQFLFEYFSETQRNKGNFPGRFSGRQFSNSRSEMNVSTLELGDSALYLCASSLWVVTTNEQYFGPGTRLTVT.

There are a few counts of this clone. The chain is built from TRBV6-5 and TRBJ1-4; D is perhaps TRBD1 (5 bases). V dropped 7 bases and J dropped 8 bases, with 14 bases sitting between them. This CDR3 comprises 13 residues. Germline CDR1 is MNHEY and CDR2 is SVGAGI. CDR3 sequence: CASIGQGPEKLFF. CDR3 nucleotide sequence: TGTGCCAGCATAGGCCAGGGACCCGAAAAACTGTTTTTT.

The rearrangement uses TRBV7-2 and TRBJ2-3, with 12 bases matching TRBD2. After removal of 6 bases from V and 1 base from J, the junction contained 5 bases not matched to a gene. From germline, CDR1 is SGHTA and CDR2 FQGNSA. This CDR3 contains 16 residues. This chain's CDR3 is CASRLLAGGGTDTQYF. In DNA form, the CDR3 reads TGTGCCAGCAGACTTCTAGCGGGAGGGGGCACAGATACGCAGTATTTT.

The chain links TRBV29-1 to TRBJ1-3; 7 bases line up with TRBD1. Germline V gene lookup returns CDR1 SQVTM and CDR2 ANQGSEA. Unmatched junction bases numbered 6, after V lost 6 bases and J lost 1 base. The CDR3 consists of 14 residues. CDR3: CSVGQGGSGNTIYF. The CDR3 bases are TGCAGCGTCGGGCAGGGGGGGTCTGGAAACACCATATATTTT.

Only one count was recorded for this clone. This chain joins TRBV7-2 and TRBJ1-5, with 10 nucleotides matching TRBD1. The germline V gene has CDR1 SGHTA and CDR2 FQGNSA. The CDR3 sequence is 17 residues long. The ends lost 5 bases at V and 1 base at J; junction bases unmatched: 8. CDR3 coding DNA: TGTGCCAGCAGCCCGACGACAGGGGGCGCAAGCAATCAGCCCCAGCATTTT. Translated, it gives CASSPTTGGASNQPQHF.

The V call is TRBV5-1, the J call TRBJ2-1; TRBD2 matches at 10 bases. With V trimmed by 6 bases and J by 10 bases, 4 bases remained unmatched. Germline V CDR1 and CDR2: SGHRS, YFSETQ. The CDR3 is 12 residues long. CDR3 protein: CASTGTSVEQFF. The CDR3 coding sequence is TGCGCCAGCACCGGGACTAGCGTGGAGCAGTTCTTC.

The gene calls are TRBV7-2 and TRBJ1-2, with TRBD1 as a possible D gene (6 bases). The CDR3 runs to 17 residues. Germline values: CDR1 SGHTA, CDR2 FQGNSA. The V end was cut by 2 bases, the J end by 4 bases, with 20 bases between. Here the CDR3 DNA reads TGTGCCAGCAGCTTAAATGTGGGGGCGGGAAGCCTCTATGGCTACACCTTC. Amino acid sequence: CASSLNVGAGSLYGYTF.

The V call is TRBV24-1, the J call TRBJ2-7, with 8 positions matching TRBD1. Per germline, CDR1 KGHDR and CDR2 SFDVKD. This CDR3 has 16 amino acids. Trimming cost V 0 bases and J 4 bases; bases outside gene matches: 7. The CDR3 protein is CATSDLRYRGFYEQYF. The DNA of the CDR3 is TGTGCCACCAGTGATTTGCGGTACAGGGGGTTTTACGAGCAGTACTTC.

This chain uses TRBV25-1 with TRBJ1-2, with D unclear. The germline V gene has CDR1 MGHDK and CDR2 SYGVNS. The CDR3 totals 11 residues. Trimming left V 6 bases short and J 8 bases short, with 10 bases between. The CDR3, as DNA: TGTGCCAGCAGAAGCGGGAAGGGCTACACCTTC. It yields the protein CASRSGKGYTF.